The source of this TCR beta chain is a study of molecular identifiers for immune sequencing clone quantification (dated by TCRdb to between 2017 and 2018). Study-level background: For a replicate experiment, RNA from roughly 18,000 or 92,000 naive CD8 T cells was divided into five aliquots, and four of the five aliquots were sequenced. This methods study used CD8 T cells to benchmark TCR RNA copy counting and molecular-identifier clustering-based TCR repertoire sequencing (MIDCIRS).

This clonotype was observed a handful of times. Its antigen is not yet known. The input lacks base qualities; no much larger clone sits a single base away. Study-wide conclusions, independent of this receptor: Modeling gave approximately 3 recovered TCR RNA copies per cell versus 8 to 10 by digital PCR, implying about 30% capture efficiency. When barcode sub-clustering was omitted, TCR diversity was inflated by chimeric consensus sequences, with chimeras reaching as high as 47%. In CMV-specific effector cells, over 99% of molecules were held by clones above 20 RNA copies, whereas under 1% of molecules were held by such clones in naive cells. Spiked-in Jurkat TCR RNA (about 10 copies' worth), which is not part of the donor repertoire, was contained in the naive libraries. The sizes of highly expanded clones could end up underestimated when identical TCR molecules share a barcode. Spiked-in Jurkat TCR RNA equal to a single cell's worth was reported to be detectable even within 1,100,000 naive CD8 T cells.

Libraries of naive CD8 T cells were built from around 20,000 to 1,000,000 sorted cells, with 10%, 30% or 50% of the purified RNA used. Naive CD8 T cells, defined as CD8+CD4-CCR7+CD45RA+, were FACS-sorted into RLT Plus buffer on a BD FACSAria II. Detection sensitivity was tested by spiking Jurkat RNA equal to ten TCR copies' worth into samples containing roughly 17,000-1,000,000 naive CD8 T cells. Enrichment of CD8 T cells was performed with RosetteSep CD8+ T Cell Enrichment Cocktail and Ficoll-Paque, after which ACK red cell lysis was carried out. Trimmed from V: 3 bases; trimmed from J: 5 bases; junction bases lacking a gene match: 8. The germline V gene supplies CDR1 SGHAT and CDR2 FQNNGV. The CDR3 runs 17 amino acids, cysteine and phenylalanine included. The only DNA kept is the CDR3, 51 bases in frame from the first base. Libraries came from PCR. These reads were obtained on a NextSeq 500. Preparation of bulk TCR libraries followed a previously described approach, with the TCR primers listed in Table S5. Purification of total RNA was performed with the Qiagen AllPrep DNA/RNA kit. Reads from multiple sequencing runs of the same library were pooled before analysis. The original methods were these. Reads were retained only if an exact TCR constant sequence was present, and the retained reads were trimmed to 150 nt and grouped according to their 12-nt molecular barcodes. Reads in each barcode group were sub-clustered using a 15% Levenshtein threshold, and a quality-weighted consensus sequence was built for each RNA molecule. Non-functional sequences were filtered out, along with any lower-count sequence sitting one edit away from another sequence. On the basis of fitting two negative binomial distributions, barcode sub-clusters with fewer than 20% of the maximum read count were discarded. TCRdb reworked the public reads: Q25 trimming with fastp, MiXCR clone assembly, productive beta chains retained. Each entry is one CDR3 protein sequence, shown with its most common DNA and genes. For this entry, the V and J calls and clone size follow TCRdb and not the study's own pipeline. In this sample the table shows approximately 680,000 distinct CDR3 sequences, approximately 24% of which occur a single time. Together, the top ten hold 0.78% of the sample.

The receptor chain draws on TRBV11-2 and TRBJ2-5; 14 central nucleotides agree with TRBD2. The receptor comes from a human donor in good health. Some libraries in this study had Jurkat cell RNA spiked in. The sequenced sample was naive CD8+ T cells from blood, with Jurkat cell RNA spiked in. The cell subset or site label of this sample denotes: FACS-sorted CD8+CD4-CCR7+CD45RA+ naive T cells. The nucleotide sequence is TGTGCCAGCAGCTTCGGGACTAGCGGGAGAAGGGGGGAGACCCAGTACTTC. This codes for CASSFGTSGRRGETQYF.